Below are 21 T cell receptor beta chains sequenced from a single sample in a study of beta chain features in type 1 diabetes. Sequenced material consisted of expressed TCRB transcripts (all of the isolated RNA was reverse transcribed). TCRdb's copy holds only in-frame clones and misses some; the assay was immunoSEQ multiplex PCR. The sample yields a few hundred thousand clones, approximately 13% seen once. The material sequenced was naive CD4+ T cells from blood. Receptors were obtained from a man aged 25-45 years in good health.

The chain joins TRBV7-9 to TRBJ2-1; 9 nucleotides agree with TRBD2. V was pared by 4 bases and J by 4 bases, with 8 bases of the junction left unmatched. The germline V gene encodes CDR1 SEHNR and CDR2 FQNEAQ (reference sequence). This CDR3 contains 16 residues. The CDR3 nucleotides read TGTGCCAGCAGCTCCCAACTAGCGGGCTCTTACAATGAGCAGTTCTTC. As protein: CASSSQLAGSYNEQFF.

This clone was detected once. This chain links TRBV4-2 with TRBJ2-1; TRBD1 might be the D (5 bases). Trimming took off 0 bases at V and 3 bases at J, with 9 bases between the two ends. This CDR3 is 15 amino acids long. Germline V gene lookup returns CDR1 LGHNA and CDR2 YNFKEQ. The CDR3 spells CASSQDRALYNEQFF. For the CDR3, the DNA is TGTGCCAGCAGCCAAGACAGGGCCCTCTACAATGAGCAGTTCTTC.

This clone was observed a few times. This chain joins TRBV7-9 and TRBJ1-4, with D hard to call. V was shortened by 5 bases and J by 3 bases, with 22 bases between the two germline ends. Germline-derived CDR1 and CDR2 are SEHNR and FQNEAQ (reference sequence). The CDR3 loop spans 18 amino acids. The CDR3 reads CASSPRRADGRSNEKLFF. The DNA for the CDR3 is TGTGCCAGCAGCCCTCGACGTGCGGACGGGAGATCTAATGAAAAACTGTTTTTT.

The CDR3 loop is CASSPISGTSGANTGELFF. In DNA form, the CDR3 reads TGTGCCAGCTCACCAATCTCCGGGACTAGCGGGGCGAACACCGGGGAGCTGTTTTTT. This rearrangement joins TRBV18 to TRBJ2-2; 13 positions match TRBD2. The CDR3 length is 19 residues. Germline CDR1 KGHSH, CDR2 LQKENI. After removal of 2 bases from V and 0 bases from J, the junction contained 6 bases not matched to a gene.

The chain uses TRBV30 and TRBJ1-1; 9 nucleotides match TRBD1. This CDR3 contains 16 residues. Looked up from germline, CDR1 is GTSNPN and CDR2 is SVGIG (reference sequence). Trimming took 2 bases from V and 1 from J; bases not matched to a gene: 8. The CDR3 DNA follows: TGTGCCTGGAGTCCTTACGGGGACAGGGCGAACACTGAAGCTTTCTTT. It is translated as CAWSPYGDRANTEAFF. The full variable domain, rest sourced from reference TRBV30 and TRBJ1-1, is SQTIHQWPATLVQPVGSPLSLECTVEGTSNPNLYWYRQAAGRGLQLLFYSVGIGQISSEVPQNLSASRPQDRQFILSSKKLLLSDSGFYLCAWSPYGDRANTEAFFGQGTRLTVV.

The gene calls are TRBV30 and TRBJ1-2, with D possibly matching TRBD1 (5 bases). Trimming removed 5 bases from V and 6 bases from J, with 16 bases in between. The germline V gene has CDR1 GTSNPN and CDR2 SVGIG (reference sequence). The CDR3 runs to 13 residues. The CDR3 DNA reads as TGTGCCTGGTCAGGGACCCGCTCCCATGGCTACACCTTC. Protein product: CAWSGTRSHGYTF. The full variable domain, completed using reference TRBV30 and TRBJ1-2, is SQTIHQWPATLVQPVGSPLSLECTVEGTSNPNLYWYRQAAGRGLQLLFYSVGIGQISSEVPQNLSASRPQDRQFILSSKKLLLSDSGFYLCAWSGTRSHGYTFGSGTRLTVV.

V gene TRBV19 combines with J gene TRBJ2-1; TRBD2 aligns across 10 bases. V trimming: 5 bases; J trimming: 2 bases; junction bases outside the gene matches: 3. Germline values: CDR1 LNHDA, CDR2 SQIVND (reference sequence). The CDR3 loop spans 15 amino acids. CDR3 region: CASSVTSGTYNEQFF. In DNA form, the CDR3 reads TGTGCCAGTAGTGTTACTAGCGGGACCTACAATGAGCAGTTCTTC.

The chain employs TRBV11-3 and TRBJ2-5; 9 nucleotides agree with TRBD1. Germline CDR1 reads SGHNT; CDR2 reads YENEEA. Germline trimming cut 5 bases from V and 4 bases from J; bases unmatched to any gene: 11. The CDR3 is 16 residues long. CDR3 region: CASSPMDRGFGETQYF. For the CDR3, the DNA is TGTGCCAGCAGCCCCATGGACAGGGGTTTTGGAGAGACCCAGTACTTC.

V usage is TRBV5-1 and J usage is TRBJ2-3; perhaps TRBD1 as D (6 bases). The germline gives CDR1 SGHRS, CDR2 YFSETQ. V lost 4 bases and J lost 2, with 11 bases in between. This CDR3 has 14 residues. The CDR3 region is CASSPGQLTDTQYF. The CDR3 nucleotides read TGCGCCAGCAGCCCCGGACAGCTCACAGATACGCAGTATTTT.

J is TRBJ2-1 and V is TRBV4-1; no clear D gene. V lost 0 bases and J lost 7, with 4 bases in between. The CDR3 is made up of 12 amino acids. Germline V lookup: CDR1 MGHRA, CDR2 YSYEKL. The CDR3 spells CASSQDWNEQFF. CDR3 nucleotides: TGCGCCAGCAGCCAAGACTGGAATGAGCAGTTCTTC.

This clone came up a few times. The sample has other DNA sequences that encode this CDR3 too. The rearrangement links TRBV2 to TRBJ2-7; D is uncertain. Germline V gene lookup returns CDR1 SNHLY and CDR2 FYNNEI. V was pared by 4 bases and J by 4 bases, with 5 bases between. The CDR3 covers 11 residues. CDR3 in DNA: TGTGCCAGCAGTGCTCGATACGAGCAGTACTTC. Protein product: CASSARYEQYF.

The chain links TRBV9 to TRBJ2-3, with D perhaps TRBD1 or TRBD2 (5 bases each). Germline-derived CDR1 and CDR2 are SGDLS and YYNGEE. The CDR3 totals 13 residues. The ends were cut back, 0 bases at V and 8 bases at J, with 10 bases in the middle. The CDR3 here is CASSVGSGTTQYF. The CDR3 coding sequence is TGTGCCAGCAGCGTAGGGTCAGGGACTACGCAGTATTTT. The full variable domain, with the rest looked up from reference TRBV9 and TRBJ2-3, is DSGVTQTPKHLITATGQRVTLRCSPRSGDLSVYWYQQSLDQGLQFLIQYYNGEERAKGNILERFSAQQFPDLHSELNLSSLELGDSALYFCASSVGSGTTQYFGPGTRLTVL.

V and J are TRBV27 and TRBJ2-2; no clear D. Trimming took 4 bases from V and 6 from J, leaving 6 bases between them. The CDR3 is 12 residues long. CDR1 and CDR2 (germline): MNHEY, SMNVEV (reference sequence). The CDR3 loop is CASSSPPGELFF. CDR3 DNA: TGTGCCAGCAGTTCTCCCCCCGGGGAGCTGTTTTTT.

The rearrangement uses TRBV7-2 and TRBJ1-4; TRBD1 might be the D (5 bases). This CDR3 contains 16 residues. V lost 0 bases and J lost 2, with 10 bases in between. In germline, CDR1 is SGHTA, CDR2 FQGNSA. CDR3 DNA sequence: TGTGCCAGCAGCTTAGCGCCGGCAGGGACTAATGAAAAACTGTTTTTT. This translates into CASSLAPAGTNEKLFF.

The J gene is TRBJ2-7, the V gene TRBV5-1, with 8 bases aligning to TRBD2. The CDR3 has 15 amino acids. The V gene end was trimmed by 4 bases and the J gene end by 2 bases; junction bases not matched to a gene: 8. Per germline, CDR1 SGHRS and CDR2 YFSETQ. CDR3 bases: TGCGCCAGCAGCATCTTTTCGGGACTAGCCTACGAGCAGTACTTC. Translating it yields CASSIFSGLAYEQYF.

This clone was found a few times. The rearrangement joins TRBV30 to TRBJ1-1; 8 positions agree with TRBD1. V shed 0 bases, J shed 5 bases, and the junction held 8 bases outside the gene matches. This CDR3 contains 15 residues. The germline gives CDR1 GTSNPN, CDR2 SVGIG (reference sequence). CDR3 region: CAWSVLGQGNTEAFF. The CDR3 region has the DNA TGTGCCTGGAGTGTACTTGGACAGGGAAATACTGAAGCTTTCTTT.

The rearrangement uses TRBV27 and TRBJ1-6; 8 bases are a match to TRBD1. This CDR3 is 16 amino acids long. V lost 3 bases and J lost 9; bases outside the gene matches: 10. Germline V lookup: CDR1 MNHEY, CDR2 SMNVEV (reference sequence). CDR3: CASSFRAGGLGSPLHF. The DNA for the CDR3 is TGTGCCAGCAGTTTTAGGGCAGGGGGCCTTGGTTCACCCCTCCACTTT.

The table lists this clone with a few counts. The rearrangement joins TRBV9 to TRBJ1-2; tentative D call: TRBD1 (5 bases). There are 15 residues in the CDR3. Germline assignment: CDR1 SGDLS and CDR2 YYNGEE. Trimming pared 0 bases from V and 7 bases from J, leaving 16 bases between. In nucleotides, the CDR3 is TGTGCCAGCAGCGTAGGGGGAACAGGTCTCTCTGGCTACACCTTC. Its protein is CASSVGGTGLSGYTF. Filled out from reference TRBV9 and TRBJ1-2, the complete variable domain reads DSGVTQTPKHLITATGQRVTLRCSPRSGDLSVYWYQQSLDQGLQFLIQYYNGEERAKGNILERFSAQQFPDLHSELNLSSLELGDSALYFCASSVGGTGLSGYTFGSGTRLTVV.

The V and J genes are TRBV10-3 and TRBJ2-3; D is uncertain. Germline V CDR1 and CDR2: ENHRY, SYGVKD. The CDR3 loop spans 15 amino acids. V was trimmed by 3 bases and J by 1 base, leaving 11 bases between them. In DNA, the CDR3 is TGTGCCATCAGTGAACTGCTCAAAGGCACAGATACGCAGTATTTT. Encoded protein: CAISELLKGTDTQYF.

The CDR3 spells CASAQGVMGGYTF. In DNA form, the CDR3 reads TGTGCTAGTGCCCAAGGGGTGATGGGTGGCTACACCTTC. The chain recombines TRBV12-5 with TRBJ1-2; D might be TRBD1 (5 bases). CDR1 and CDR2 from the germline V gene are LGHNT and FRNRAP. V was pared by 7 bases and J by 7 bases, with 16 bases between. The length of the CDR3 is 13 residues.

The chain couples TRBV19 to TRBJ2-7; 9 bases map to TRBD1. This CDR3 is built from 15 residues. Losses at the gene ends were 1 base for V and 0 bases for J; bases not matched to a gene: 1. Per germline, CDR1 LNHDA and CDR2 SQIVND (reference sequence). CDR3 sequence: CASSIGGQGSYEQYF. CDR3 bases: TGTGCCAGTAGTATAGGGGGACAGGGCTCCTACGAGCAGTACTTC.